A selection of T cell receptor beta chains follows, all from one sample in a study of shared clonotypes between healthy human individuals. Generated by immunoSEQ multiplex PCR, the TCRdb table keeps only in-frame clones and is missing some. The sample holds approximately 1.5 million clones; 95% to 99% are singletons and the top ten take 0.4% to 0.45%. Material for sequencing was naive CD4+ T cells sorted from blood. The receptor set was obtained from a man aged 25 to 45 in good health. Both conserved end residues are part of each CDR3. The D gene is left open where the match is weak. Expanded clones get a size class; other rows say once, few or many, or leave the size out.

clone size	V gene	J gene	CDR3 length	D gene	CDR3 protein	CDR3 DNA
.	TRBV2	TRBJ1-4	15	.	CASSEAGRVGEKLFF	TGTGCCAGCAGTGAAGCAGGCAGGGTGGGTGAAAAACTGTTTTTT
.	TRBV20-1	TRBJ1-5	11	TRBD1	CSARQTGAVHF	TGCAGTGCTAGACAGACAGGGGCAGTACATTTT
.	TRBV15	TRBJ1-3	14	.	CATSSRTTGNTIYF	TGTGCCACCAGCAGCCGGACGACAGGAAACACCATATATTTT
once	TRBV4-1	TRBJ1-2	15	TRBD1	CASSLLGQRNYGYTF	TGCGCCAGCAGCCTCTTGGGACAGCGAAACTATGGCTACACCTTC
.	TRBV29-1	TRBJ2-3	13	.	CSVGGIYTDTQYF	TGCAGCGTTGGGGGGATTTACACAGATACGCAGTATTTT
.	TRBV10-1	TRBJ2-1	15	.	CASSESVGHFHEQFF	TGCGCCAGCAGTGAGTCGGTCGGACACTTCCATGAGCAGTTCTTC
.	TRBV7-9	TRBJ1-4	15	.	CASSLTRVINEKLFF	TGTGCCAGCAGCTTGACACGGGTTATCAATGAAAAACTGTTTTTT
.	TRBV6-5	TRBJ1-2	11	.	CASIGLYGYTF	TGTGCCAGCATTGGACTATATGGCTACACCTTC
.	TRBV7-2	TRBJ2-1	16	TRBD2	CASTLSSGRVYNEQFF	TGTGCCAGCACGTTATCGAGCGGGAGAGTATACAATGAGCAGTTCTTC
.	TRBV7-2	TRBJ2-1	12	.	CASSLRGNEQFF	TGTGCCAGCAGCTTAAGGGGCAATGAGCAGTTCTTC
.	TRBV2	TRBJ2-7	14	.	CASSVESTSGEQYF	TGTGCCAGCAGCGTAGAGAGCACATCCGGCGAGCAGTACTTC
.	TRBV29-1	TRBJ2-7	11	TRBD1	CSVTGVGEQYF	TGCAGCGTGACAGGGGTGGGGGAGCAGTACTTC
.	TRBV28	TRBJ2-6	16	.	CASSPSGNPGANVLTF	TGTGCCAGCAGCCCATCGGGGAATCCTGGGGCCAACGTCCTGACTTTC
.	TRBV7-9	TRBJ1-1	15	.	CASSLALLRNTEAFF	TGTGCCAGCAGCTTAGCGCTCCTGAGGAACACTGAAGCTTTCTTT
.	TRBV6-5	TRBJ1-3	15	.	CASRLVAEGENTIYF	TGTGCCAGCAGATTAGTGGCAGAGGGAGAAAACACCATATATTTT
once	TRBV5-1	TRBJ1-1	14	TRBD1	CASSSGTAQVEAFF	TGCGCCAGCAGCAGCGGGACAGCCCAGGTTGAAGCTTTCTTT
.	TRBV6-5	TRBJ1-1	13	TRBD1	CASSDTGGTEAFF	TGTGCCAGCAGTGACACAGGGGGCACTGAAGCTTTCTTT
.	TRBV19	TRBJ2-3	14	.	CASSQHPKADTQYF	TGTGCCAGTAGCCAACACCCGAAAGCAGATACGCAGTATTTT
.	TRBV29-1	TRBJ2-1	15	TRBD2	CSGRIPGLAYNEQFF	TGCAGCGGACGAATACCGGGACTAGCGTACAATGAGCAGTTCTTC
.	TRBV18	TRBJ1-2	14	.	CASSPGSARASYTF	TGTGCCAGCTCACCCGGTTCTGCCAGGGCTTCATACACCTTC
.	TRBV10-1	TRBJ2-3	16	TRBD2	CASRAGGLADTDTQYF	TGCGCCAGCAGGGCGGGGGGACTAGCGGACACAGATACGCAGTATTTT
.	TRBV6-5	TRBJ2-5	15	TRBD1	CASSRQGLGQETQYF	TGTGCCAGCAGTCGACAGGGGTTGGGGCAAGAGACCCAGTACTTC
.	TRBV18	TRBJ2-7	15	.	CASSPGGRTGYEQYF	TGTGCCAGCTCACCAGGGGGTCGTACGGGCTACGAGCAGTACTTC
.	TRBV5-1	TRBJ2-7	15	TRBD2	CASSFDGTSEYEQYF	TGCGCCAGCAGCTTCGACGGGACTAGCGAGTACGAGCAGTACTTC
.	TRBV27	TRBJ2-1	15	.	CASSMTRGSYNEQFF	TGTGCCAGCAGTATGACCAGGGGATCCTACAATGAGCAGTTCTTC
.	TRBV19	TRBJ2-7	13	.	CASSKQGPYEQYF	TGTGCCAGTAGTAAACAGGGACCCTACGAGCAGTACTTC
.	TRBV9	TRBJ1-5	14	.	CASSAHNSNQPQHF	TGTGCCAGCAGCGCCCATAATAGCAATCAGCCCCAGCATTTT
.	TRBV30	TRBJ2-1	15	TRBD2	CAWSLSPSGRWVQFF	TGTGCCTGGAGTCTGTCCCCCAGCGGGAGATGGGTCCAGTTCTTC
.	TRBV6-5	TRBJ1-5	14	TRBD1	CASRRQGEDQPQHF	TGTGCCAGCAGGAGACAGGGGGAGGATCAGCCCCAGCATTTT
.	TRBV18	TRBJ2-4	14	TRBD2	CASSPLAVQNIQYF	TGTGCCAGCTCACCCCTAGCGGTCCAAAACATTCAGTACTTC
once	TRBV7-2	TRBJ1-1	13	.	CASSRQMNTEAFF	TGTGCCAGCAGCAGACAGATGAACACTGAAGCTTTCTTT